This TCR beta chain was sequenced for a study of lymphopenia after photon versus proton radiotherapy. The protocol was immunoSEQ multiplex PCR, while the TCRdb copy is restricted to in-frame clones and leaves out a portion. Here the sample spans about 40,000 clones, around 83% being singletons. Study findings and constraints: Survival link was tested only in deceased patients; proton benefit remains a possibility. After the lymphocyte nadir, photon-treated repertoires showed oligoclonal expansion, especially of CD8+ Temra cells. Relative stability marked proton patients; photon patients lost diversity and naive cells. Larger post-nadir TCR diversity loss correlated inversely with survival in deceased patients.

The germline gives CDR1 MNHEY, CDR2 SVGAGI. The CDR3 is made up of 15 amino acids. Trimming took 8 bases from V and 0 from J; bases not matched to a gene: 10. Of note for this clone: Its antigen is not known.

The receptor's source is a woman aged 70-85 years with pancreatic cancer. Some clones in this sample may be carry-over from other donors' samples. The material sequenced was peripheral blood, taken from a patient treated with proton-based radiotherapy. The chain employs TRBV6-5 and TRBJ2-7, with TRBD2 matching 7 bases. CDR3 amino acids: CASSLGEGLSYEQYF. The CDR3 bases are TGTGCCAGCTCTCTCGGGGAGGGCCTCTCCTACGAGCAGTACTTC.